The T cell receptor beta chain described here comes from a study of response to subunit inactivated influenza vaccine. Overall study results and limits: That few new T cells are recruited by each seasonal influenza vaccination was the authors' suggestion.

Comment on this clonotype: As yet, its antigen is unknown.

The germline gives CDR1 DFQATT, CDR2 SNEGSKA (reference sequence). Trimming cost V 6 bases and J 1 base, with 12 bases left between them. This CDR3 comprises 13 residues. Each CDR3 protein gets one entry after TCRdb re-called the RT-PCR reads with MiXCR. Among around 530,000 distinct CDR3 sequences listed, approximately 12% were seen once. This TCR was recovered from a man in his fifties or sixties who received an inactivated influenza vaccine. V is TRBV20-1 and J is TRBJ1-2; D is uncertain. The sample here was PBMCs from blood, taken on the day of vaccination. Here the CDR3 DNA reads TGCAGTGCCCCTCAACCAGTTAACTATGGCTACACCTTC. It encodes CSAPQPVNYGYTF.